The following is a T cell receptor (beta chain) sequence with its context. The TCRbeta library was prepared with unique molecular identifiers. MiXCR, run by TCRdb on the PCR reads, gives a single entry per CDR3 protein. The sample lists 450,000 to 600,000 distinct CDR3 sequences; roughly 18% were seen once. The data were taken from a study of T-cell reconstitution after alpha-beta-depleted transplantation in children. CDR1 and CDR2 from the germline V gene are SGHVS and FNYEAQ. J gave up 8 bases and V 0 bases, and 7 bases lay outside the gene matches. The CDR3 has 15 residues. The chain is built from TRBV7-6 and TRBJ2-1; 7 bases are a match to TRBD2. The specimen was PBMCs from the stem cell graft donor, collected from the stem cell graft. The TCR comes from a human donor who donated a stem cell graft to a child with acute lymphoblastic leukemia. The CDR3 loop is CASSLAGGPVDEQFF. The CDR3 nucleotides read TGTGCCAGCAGCTTAGCGGGAGGGCCGGTCGATGAGCAGTTCTTC. Full variable domain (rest looked up from reference TRBV7-6 and TRBJ2-1): GAGVSQSPRYKVTKRGQDVALRCDPISGHVSLYWYRQALGQGPEFLTYFNYEAQQDKSGLPNDRFSAERPEGSISTLTIQRTEQRDSAMYRCASSLAGGPVDEQFFGPGTRLTVL.